This T cell receptor beta chain stems from a study of T cells in women clearing cervical HPV infection. Germline CDR1 reads SGHNT; CDR2 reads YENEEA. Trimming at V came to 4 bases and at J to 5 bases, leaving 11 bases not matched to a gene. CDR3 length: 15 amino acids. Clones were sequenced by immunoSEQ multiplex PCR, and TCRdb holds only the in-frame ones, with some missing. Its listing shows tens of thousands of clones. With respect to this clone: The CDR3 end falls 3 residues outside the read, so it is completed with the germline J gene.

The material sequenced was blood buffy coat. The TCR originated in a woman aged 18 to 75 with a cervical HPV16 infection that either progressed to CIN3+ or cleared (not recorded which). The chain carries TRBV11-3 and TRBJ2-7, with 7 bases fitting TRBD2. The CDR3 bases that were read are TGTGCCAGCAGCTCGCCGGGGGGTTGGTGGAACGAG. Translation gives CASSSPGGWWNE. The CDR3 in its entirety is CASSSPGGWWNEQYF.